This T cell receptor (beta chain) was sequenced for a study of OX40 agonist ivuxolimab in advanced cancers. Study-wide background: With a range of about 23 to 90, age averaged approximately 60 years, and around 80% were male. Study-level findings and limits: More expanded clones were found, on average, in CD8+ than in CD4+ T cells.

Libraries were prepared by immunoSEQ multiplex PCR; TCRdb keeps only in-frame clonotypes and omits some of them. The profile shows about 58,000 clones, about 90% of them singletons. Samples of blood were obtained at baseline, on cycle 4 day 1, and on cycle 7 day 1. As regards this clone: Its cognate antigen is unknown.

Trimming pared 2 bases from V and 6 bases from J, leaving 10 bases between. Germline V gives CDR1 GTSNPN, CDR2 SVGIG (reference sequence). CDR3 length: 12 residues. The V and J genes are TRBV30 and TRBJ1-1, with a tentative D call TRBD1 (5 bases). The starting material was CD4+ or CD8+ T cells sorted from blood, obtained in a trial of the OX40 agonist ivuxolimab. This sequence originates from an adult with an advanced solid tumor such as melanoma, head and neck, liver or kidney cancer. CDR3 protein: CAWSSQGSEAFF. CDR3 nucleotide sequence: TGTGCCTGGAGTTCCCAGGGATCTGAAGCTTTCTTT. Full variable domain (outside the CDR3, taken from reference TRBV30 and TRBJ1-1): SQTIHQWPATLVQPVGSPLSLECTVEGTSNPNLYWYRQAAGRGLQLLFYSVGIGQISSEVPQNLSASRPQDRQFILSSKKLLLSDSGFYLCAWSSQGSEAFFGQGTRLTVV.